Here is one T cell receptor beta chain with its context. Other nucleotide sequences from this sample produce the same CDR3. This CDR3 spans 15 amino acids. CDR1 MNHNS and CDR2 SASEGT come from the germline V gene. The V and J ends lost 4 bases and 3 bases, in that order; junction bases with no gene match: 6. The primer mix had 60 Vbeta and 13 Jbeta primers. Clones were read by immunoSEQ multiplex PCR, and TCRdb kept only the in-frame ones, dropping some. The sample carries around 120,000 clones, around three quarters recorded once. The sample comes from a study of cytomegalovirus exposure and HLA in healthy donors.

Sequencing input: PBMCs. The genes are TRBV6-1 and TRBJ2-3, with 8 positions matching TRBD2. This sequence originates from a man aged 30 to 45 in good health and CMV-seropositive. The CDR3 is CASSGLAGTTDTQYF. Here the CDR3 DNA reads TGTGCCAGCAGTGGTTTAGCGGGGACAACAGATACGCAGTATTTT.